This entry lists 21 T cell receptor beta chains sequenced from one sample in a study of blood T cell repertoires in COVID-19. Clones were read by immunoSEQ multiplex PCR, and TCRdb kept only the in-frame ones, dropping some. This sample has about 230,000 clones; over 75% occur once, and the top ten carry 4% to 6%. Source material: peripheral blood. Receptors were obtained from a man aged 45-60 years with COVID-19, enrolled during active disease.

J is TRBJ1-1 and V is TRBV9; no reliable D call. V lost 0 bases and J lost 0, with 9 bases in between. This CDR3 contains 15 residues. CDR1 and CDR2 (germline): SGDLS, YYNGEE. CDR3 coding DNA: TGTGCCAGCAGCGTAGCTACGGGTATGAACACTGAAGCTTTCTTT. This encodes CASSVATGMNTEAFF.

This clone was detected only a few times. The chain has TRBV12-5 and TRBJ1-5; unclear D gene. The CDR3 extends over 11 amino acids. V lost 5 bases and J 4 bases, leaving 3 bases between the germline ends. Germline values: CDR1 LGHNT, CDR2 FRNRAP. CDR3 bases: TGTGCTAGTGGTACAAATCAGCCCCAGCATTTT. Amino acid sequence: CASGTNQPQHF. Based on the CDR3 plus reference TRBV12-5 and TRBJ1-5, the full variable domain is DARVTQTPRHKVTEMGQEVTMRCQPILGHNTVFWYRQTMMQGLELLAYFRNRAPLDDSGMPKDRFSAEMPDATLATLKIQPSEPRDSAVYFCASGTNQPQHFGDGTRLSIL.

The DNA for the CDR3 is TGTGCCAGCAGCCAAGAGGTGAGGAGCTCCTACAATGAGCAGTTCTTC. It translates to CASSQEVRSSYNEQFF. The chain links TRBV4-2 to TRBJ2-1, with D hard to call. Germline V gives CDR1 LGHNA, CDR2 YNFKEQ. CDR3 length: 16 residues. V lost 0 bases to trimming and J lost 0 bases, with 9 bases between them.

The CDR3 DNA reads TGCAGCGTTAGAGACAGTCCCTACGAGCAGTACTTC. This gives the protein CSVRDSPYEQYF. The chain carries TRBV29-1 and TRBJ2-7, with D perhaps TRBD1 (5 bases). CDR1 SQVTM and CDR2 ANQGSEA come from the germline V gene. This CDR3 contains 12 residues. Trimming removed 5 bases at V and 2 bases at J, with 10 bases between.

The chain combines TRBV5-1 with TRBJ2-5, with TRBD1 as a possible D gene (6 bases). Germline CDR1 and CDR2: SGHRS and YFSETQ. This CDR3 spans 15 amino acids. Trimming cost V 0 bases and J 2 bases, with 11 bases left between them. The CDR3 loop is CASSLEGTTQETQYF. CDR3 sequence (DNA): TGCGCCAGCAGCTTGGAGGGGACAACTCAAGAGACCCAGTACTTC.

The V gene is TRBV7-2, the J gene TRBJ1-3; no reliable D call. The CDR3 loop spans 12 amino acids. V was cut by 3 bases and J by 4 bases, with 4 bases left in between. The germline gives CDR1 SGHTA, CDR2 FQGNSA. This CDR3 is CASSFVGNTIYF. CDR3 coding DNA: TGTGCCAGCAGCTTCGTCGGAAACACCATATATTTT.

To note about this clone: Other DNA variants within this sample encode the same CDR3. The chain carries TRBV18 and TRBJ1-1; maybe TRBD1 (5 bases). Trimming left V 3 bases short and J 1 base short, with 6 bases between. This CDR3 is 13 amino acids long. Germline lookup yields CDR1 KGHSH and CDR2 LQKENI. The CDR3 here is CASSPQGNTEAFF. DNA for the CDR3: TGTGCCAGCTCACCCCAGGGGAACACTGAAGCTTTCTTT.

The chain uses TRBV7-5 and TRBJ1-2; the table's D gene call, TRBD1, was not cross checked with the DNA. TRBV7-5 is annotated as a pseudogene. This CDR3 spans 15 amino acids. The CDR3 bases are TGTGCCAGAAGCGTGCCGGGACAGCGAGAGATTGGCTACACCTTC. This sequence encodes CARSVPGQREIGYTF.

The V and J genes are TRBV30 and TRBJ1-2, with D possibly matching TRBD1 (6 bases). CDR1 and CDR2 (germline): GTSNPN, SVGIG (reference sequence). The CDR3 sequence is 13 residues long. Trimming stripped 0 bases from V and 3 bases from J, with 8 bases between. The CDR3 sequence is CAWSVQGYYGYTF. In nucleotides, the CDR3 is TGTGCCTGGAGTGTACAGGGTTACTATGGCTACACCTTC.

The chain recombines TRBV7-2 with TRBJ1-2; TRBD1 matches at 10 bases. The CDR3 runs 16 residues. Germline assignment: CDR1 SGHTA and CDR2 FQGNSA. With 5 bases clipped from V and 3 bases from J, the junction kept 9 bases outside the gene matches. The CDR3 reads CASSATPGQGHYGYTF. In nucleotides, the CDR3 is TGTGCCAGCAGCGCTACCCCGGGACAGGGGCACTATGGCTACACCTTC.

The chain links TRBV18 to TRBJ2-3, with D perhaps TRBD2 (6 bases). The V end lost 7 bases, the J end lost 0 bases, and 11 bases lay between the germline ends. The length of the CDR3 is 14 residues. Germline V CDR1 and CDR2: KGHSH, LQKENI. Here the CDR3 reads CASYTSISTDTQYF. CDR3 bases: TGTGCCAGCTATACTAGCATTAGCACAGATACGCAGTATTTT.

The rearrangement links TRBV5-1 to TRBJ2-3; 11 positions match TRBD2. With V trimmed by 8 bases and J by 3 bases, 5 bases remained unmatched. The CDR3 contains 14 residues. Germline V gives CDR1 SGHRS, CDR2 YFSETQ. The CDR3: CASLAGGHTDTQYF. CDR3 nucleotides: TGCGCCAGTCTAGCGGGGGGACATACAGATACGCAGTATTTT.

The CDR3 sequence: CASSWGQGGNTEAFF. CDR3 nucleotides: TGTGCCAGCAGCTGGGGACAGGGCGGGAACACTGAAGCTTTCTTT. The rearrangement uses TRBV7-2 and TRBJ1-1; 9 bases map to TRBD1. Trimming took 4 bases from V and 1 from J; bases not matched to a gene: 4. The CDR3 has 15 amino acids. The germline V gene encodes CDR1 SGHTA and CDR2 FQGNSA. Drawing the rest from reference TRBV7-2 and TRBJ1-1, the complete variable domain is GAGVSQSPSNKVTEKGKDVELRCDPISGHTALYWYRQSLGQGLEFLIYFQGNSAPDKSGLPSDRFSAERTGGSVSTLTIQRTQQEDSAVYLCASSWGQGGNTEAFFGQGTRLTVV.

The chain couples TRBV3-1 (or the pseudogene TRBV3-2) to TRBJ1-2, with TRBD1 as a possible D gene (5 bases). The CDR3 is made up of 14 amino acids. Trimming pared 5 bases from V and 6 bases from J, leaving 16 bases between. Germline CDR1 LGHDT, CDR2 YNNKEL (reference sequence). This CDR3 is CASSTQVRADGYTF. The CDR3 DNA follows: TGTGCCAGCAGCACGCAAGTCAGGGCGGATGGCTACACCTTC.

The rearrangement links TRBV5-8 to TRBJ2-7; D gene ambiguous. This CDR3 has 12 residues. Germline V gives CDR1 SGHTS, CDR2 YDEGEE. Trimming shortened V by 4 bases and J by 7 bases, and 12 bases separated the two germline ends. Here the CDR3 reads CASSLLYREQYF. In DNA form, the CDR3 reads TGTGCCAGCAGCCTACTCTATCGGGAGCAGTACTTC.

The J gene is TRBJ2-7, the V gene TRBV7-6, with 9 bases that match TRBD1. Germline-derived CDR1 and CDR2 are SGHVS and FNYEAQ. V was pared by 4 bases and J by 6 bases, with 7 bases of the junction left unmatched. This CDR3 spans 14 amino acids. The CDR3 DNA reads TGTGCCAGCAGCTCCAGGACAGGGGTTGGCGAGCAGTACTTC. Translating gives CASSSRTGVGEQYF.

The rearrangement links TRBV29-1 to TRBJ1-2; the D gene is possibly TRBD1 (5 bases). This CDR3 spans 15 amino acids. V was clipped by 3 bases and J by 8 bases, with 22 bases between them. Germline loops: CDR1 SQVTM, CDR2 ANQGSEA. CDR3 loop: CSVDNGAPQGRGYTF. The CDR3 nucleotides read TGCAGCGTTGATAATGGGGCTCCACAAGGACGGGGCTACACCTTC.

This clone was counted between two and nine times. The chain combines TRBV28 with TRBJ1-5; TRBD1 aligns across 7 bases. The germline V gene has CDR1 MDHEN and CDR2 SYDVKM. V dropped 8 bases and J dropped 6; count of bases not matched to a gene: 7. The CDR3 is made up of 13 amino acids. CDR3 DNA sequence: TGTGCCAGCCTCAGACAGGGAGGTCAGCCCCAGCATTTT. It translates to CASLRQGGQPQHF.

The rearrangement joins TRBV5-5 to TRBJ1-3; no definite D call. The V end was cut by 4 bases, the J end by 0 bases, with 23 bases between. The CDR3 is 19 residues long. The germline V gene has CDR1 SGHKS and CDR2 YYEKEE (reference sequence). The CDR3 spells CASSPRPSGRTGSGNTIYF. As DNA, the CDR3 is TGTGCCAGCAGCCCCCGCCCCAGCGGCCGGACTGGCTCTGGAAACACCATATATTTT. The entire variable domain, with the rest obtained from reference TRBV5-5 and TRBJ1-3, is as follows: DAGVTQSPTHLIKTRGQQVTLRCSPISGHKSVSWYQQVLGQGPQFIFQYYEKEERGRGNFPDRFSARQFPNYSSELNVNALLLGDSALYLCASSPRPSGRTGSGNTIYFGEGSWLTVV.

The rearrangement uses TRBV5-4 and TRBJ1-1; 7 bases fit TRBD1. J lost 1 base, V lost 0 bases, and 3 bases had no gene match. CDR3 size: 15 residues. The germline gives CDR1 SGHNT, CDR2 YYREEE (reference sequence). The CDR3 DNA is TGTGCCAGCAGCTTGGCCTACAGGGGGAACACTGAAGCTTTCTTT. Its protein product is CASSLAYRGNTEAFF.

V and J are TRBV28 and TRBJ1-2; 8 bases agree with TRBD1. The J segment lost 4 bases and the V segment lost 1 base, leaving 8 bases of the junction unmatched. The CDR3 sequence is 16 residues long. Germline V CDR1 and CDR2: MDHEN, SYDVKM. CDR3 loop: CASSLSPPQGGYGYTF. The CDR3 DNA is TGTGCCAGCAGTTTATCCCCTCCACAGGGGGGCTATGGCTACACCTTC.